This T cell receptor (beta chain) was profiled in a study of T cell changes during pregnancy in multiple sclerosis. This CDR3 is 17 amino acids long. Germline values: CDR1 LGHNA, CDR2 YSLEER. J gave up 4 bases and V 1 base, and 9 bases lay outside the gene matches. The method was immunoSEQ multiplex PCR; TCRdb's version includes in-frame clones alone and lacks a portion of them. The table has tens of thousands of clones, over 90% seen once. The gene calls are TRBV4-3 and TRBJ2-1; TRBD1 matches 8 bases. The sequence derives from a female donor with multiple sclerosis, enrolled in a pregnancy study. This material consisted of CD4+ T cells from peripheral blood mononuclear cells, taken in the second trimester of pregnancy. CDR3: CASSQGVGQGTYNEQFF. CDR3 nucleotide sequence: TGCGCCAGCAGCCAAGGTGTTGGACAGGGCACGTACAATGAGCAGTTCTTC.